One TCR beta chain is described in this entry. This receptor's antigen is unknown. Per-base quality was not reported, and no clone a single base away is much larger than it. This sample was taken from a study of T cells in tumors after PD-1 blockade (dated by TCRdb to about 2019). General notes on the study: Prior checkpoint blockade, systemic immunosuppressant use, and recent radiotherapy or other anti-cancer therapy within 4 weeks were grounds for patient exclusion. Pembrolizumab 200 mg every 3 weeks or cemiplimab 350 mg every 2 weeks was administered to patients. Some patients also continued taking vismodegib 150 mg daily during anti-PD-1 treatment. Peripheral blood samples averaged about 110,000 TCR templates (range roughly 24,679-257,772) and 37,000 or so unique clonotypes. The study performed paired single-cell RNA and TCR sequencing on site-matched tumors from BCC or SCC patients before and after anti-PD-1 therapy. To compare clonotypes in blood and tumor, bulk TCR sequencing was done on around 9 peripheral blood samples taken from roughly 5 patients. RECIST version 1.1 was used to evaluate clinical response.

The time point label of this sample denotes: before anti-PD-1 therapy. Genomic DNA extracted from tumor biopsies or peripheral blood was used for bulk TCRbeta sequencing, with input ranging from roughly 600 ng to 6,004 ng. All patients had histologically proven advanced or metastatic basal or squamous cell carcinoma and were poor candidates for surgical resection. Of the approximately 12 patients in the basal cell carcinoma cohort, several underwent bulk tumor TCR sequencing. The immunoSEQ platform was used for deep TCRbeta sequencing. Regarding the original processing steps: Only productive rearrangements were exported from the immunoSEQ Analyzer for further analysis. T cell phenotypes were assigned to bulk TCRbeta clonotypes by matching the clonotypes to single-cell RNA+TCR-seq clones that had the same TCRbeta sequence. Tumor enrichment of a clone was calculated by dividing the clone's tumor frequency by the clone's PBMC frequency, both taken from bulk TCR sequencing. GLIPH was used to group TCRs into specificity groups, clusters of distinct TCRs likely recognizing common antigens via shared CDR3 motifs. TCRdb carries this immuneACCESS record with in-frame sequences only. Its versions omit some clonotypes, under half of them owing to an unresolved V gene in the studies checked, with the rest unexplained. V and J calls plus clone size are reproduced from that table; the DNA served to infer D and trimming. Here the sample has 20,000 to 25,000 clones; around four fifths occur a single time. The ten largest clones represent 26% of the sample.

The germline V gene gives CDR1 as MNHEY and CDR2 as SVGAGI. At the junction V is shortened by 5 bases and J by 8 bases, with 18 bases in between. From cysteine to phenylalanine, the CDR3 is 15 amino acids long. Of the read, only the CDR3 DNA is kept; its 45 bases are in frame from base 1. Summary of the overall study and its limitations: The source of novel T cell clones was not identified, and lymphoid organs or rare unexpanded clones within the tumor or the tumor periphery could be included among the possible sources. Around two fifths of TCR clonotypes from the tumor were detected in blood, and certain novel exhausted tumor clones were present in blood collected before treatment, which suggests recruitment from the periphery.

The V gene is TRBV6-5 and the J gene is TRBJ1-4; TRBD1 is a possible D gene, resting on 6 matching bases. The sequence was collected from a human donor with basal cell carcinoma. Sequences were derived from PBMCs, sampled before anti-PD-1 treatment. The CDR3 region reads CASSPLVGRGEKLFF. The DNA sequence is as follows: TGTGCCAGCAGTCCGTTAGTCGGGAGGGGGGAAAAACTGTTTTTT.